The present entry profiles one T cell receptor beta chain with its context. The data were taken from a study of cytomegalovirus exposure and HLA in healthy donors. With 0 bases removed from V and 4 bases from J, the gap between germline ends came to 8 bases. Germline CDR1 is SGHNT and CDR2 is YYREEE (reference sequence). This CDR3 has 14 amino acids. The PCR used 60 Vbeta and 13 Jbeta primers. Sequenced by immunoSEQ multiplex PCR; TCRdb stores in-frame clones only, minus some. Of 90,000 to 110,000 clones listed, roughly 79% are singletons. The material sequenced was PBMCs. The V and J genes are TRBV5-4 and TRBJ1-5, with D tentatively TRBD1 (5 bases). The TCR sequence derives from a man between 40 and 49 years old in good health and CMV-seronegative. The CDR3 nucleotides are TGTGCCAGCAGCTTGGGGCCAGGGAATCAGCCCCAGCATTTT. The encoded protein is CASSLGPGNQPQHF.